These 26 T cell receptor beta chains originate from one sample sequenced in a study of blood T cell repertoires in COVID-19. Clones were read by immunoSEQ multiplex PCR, and TCRdb kept only the in-frame ones, dropping some. The profile shows 250,000 to 300,000 clones, around 90% of them singletons. Sequencing used peripheral blood. These receptors were collected from a woman aged 50 to 65 who had recovered from COVID-19.

The chain uses TRBV19 and TRBJ1-1; TRBD1 matches at 8 bases. V shed 4 bases and J 0 bases; nucleotides not matched to a gene: 4. This CDR3 spans 15 amino acids. The germline gives CDR1 LNHDA, CDR2 SQIVND (reference sequence). The CDR3 DNA follows: TGTGCCAGTAGTACGGGACAGGTGCTGAACACTGAAGCTTTCTTT. The encoded protein is CASSTGQVLNTEAFF.

The chain couples TRBV5-6 to TRBJ1-1, with 8 bases aligning to TRBD1. The CDR3 covers 14 residues. Germline V gene lookup returns CDR1 SGHDT and CDR2 YYEEEE. After removal of 4 bases from V and 4 bases from J, the junction contained 6 bases not matched to a gene. The CDR3 sequence is CASSGRGPGTEAFF. The CDR3 nucleotides read TGTGCCAGCAGCGGCAGGGGGCCGGGCACTGAAGCTTTCTTT.

The J gene is TRBJ1-1, the V gene TRBV4-3, with 7 bases fitting TRBD1. The CDR3 covers 14 residues. The germline V gene has CDR1 LGHNA and CDR2 YSLEER. The V gene end was trimmed by 4 bases and the J gene end by 1 base; junction bases not matched to a gene: 3. CDR3 in amino acids: CASSLDRENTEAFF. DNA of the CDR3: TGCGCCAGCAGCCTCGACAGGGAGAACACTGAAGCTTTCTTT.

V gene TRBV19 combines with J gene TRBJ2-7; D perhaps matches TRBD2 (6 bases). Germline V gene lookup returns CDR1 LNHDA and CDR2 SQIVND (reference sequence). The V gene lost 8 bases and the J gene lost 2 bases, with 10 bases spanning the gap. The CDR3 is made up of 12 amino acids. The CDR3: CASSSAAYEQYF. The CDR3 DNA follows: TGTGCCAGTTCTAGCGCGGCCTACGAGCAGTACTTC.

As DNA, the CDR3 is TGCAGCGTTGTGGAAGACAGGAGCTACGAGCAGTACTTC. This codes for CSVVEDRSYEQYF. This chain uses TRBV29-1 with TRBJ2-7; tentatively, D is TRBD1 (6 bases). Trimming shortened V by 4 bases and J by 3 bases, and 13 bases separated the two germline ends. The germline V gene encodes CDR1 SQVTM and CDR2 ANQGSEA. This CDR3 has 13 residues.

The chain has TRBV6-5 and TRBJ1-1; D is ambiguous. The CDR3 runs 16 residues. Germline V CDR1 and CDR2: MNHEY, SVGAGI. Between the trimmed V and J ends, which lost 0 bases and 0 bases, there was a span of 11 bases. CDR3 nucleotides: TGTGCCAGCAGTTACTCAAGCCTCACTGTGAACACTGAAGCTTTCTTT. Residues: CASSYSSLTVNTEAFF.

The J gene is TRBJ1-2, the V gene TRBV9, with D hard to call. Germline V gene sequence: CDR1 SGDLS, CDR2 YYNGEE. The CDR3 covers 11 residues. Trimming removed 3 bases from V and 8 bases from J, with 8 bases in between. This chain's CDR3 is CASSGLRGYTF. The CDR3 DNA reads as TGTGCCAGCAGCGGTCTACGAGGCTACACCTTC.

The chain is built from TRBV4-2 and TRBJ2-5; TRBD2 agrees at 7 bases. V gave up 3 bases and J gave up 2 bases; unmatched junction bases: 9. Per the germline V gene, CDR1 is LGHNA and CDR2 is YNFKEQ. The CDR3 spans 16 residues. The CDR3 region has the DNA TGTGCCAGCAGCCAGGAGCGGGGCCGGGTGCAAGAGACCCAGTACTTC. It encodes CASSQERGRVQETQYF.

The chain links TRBV18 to TRBJ2-7; 8 nucleotides match TRBD1. This CDR3 spans 15 amino acids. Germline CDR1 KGHSH, CDR2 LQKENI. The V and J ends lost 0 bases and 2 bases, in that order; junction bases with no gene match: 3. The CDR3 loop is CASSPPDRAPYEQYF. CDR3 in DNA: TGTGCCAGCTCACCACCGGACAGGGCACCCTACGAGCAGTACTTC.

The chain joins TRBV4-2 to TRBJ1-1, with D possibly matching TRBD1 (6 bases). V lost 4 bases to trimming and J lost 5 bases, with 11 bases between them. The CDR3 consists of 13 residues. Germline-derived CDR1 and CDR2 are LGHNA and YNFKEQ. CDR3 residues: CASSPTGGTEAFF. The CDR3 bases are TGTGCCAGCAGCCCGACAGGTGGGACTGAAGCTTTCTTT.

The chain employs TRBV9 and TRBJ2-1; 13 bases fit TRBD2. The CDR3 extends over 16 amino acids. J was trimmed by 9 bases and V by 3 bases; bases with no gene match: 9. The germline V gene encodes CDR1 SGDLS and CDR2 YYNGEE. CDR3 DNA sequence: TGTGCCAGCAGCGAACTAGCGGGAGGGCCCCGGGGTGAGCAGTTCTTC. It encodes CASSELAGGPRGEQFF.

The sample holds a few counts of this clone. This sequence joins TRBV13 and TRBJ1-5; the D gene is possibly TRBD1 (5 bases). The V end was cut by 2 bases, the J end by 1 base, with 9 bases between. Germline CDR1 is PRHDT and CDR2 is FYEKMQ (reference sequence). The CDR3 is 15 amino acids. The CDR3 protein is CASSLNGGSNQPQHF. CDR3 coding DNA: TGTGCCAGCAGCTTAAATGGGGGGAGCAATCAGCCCCAGCATTTT. Drawing the rest from reference TRBV13 and TRBJ1-5, the complete variable domain is AAGVIQSPRHLIKEKRETATLKCYPIPRHDTVYWYQQGPGQDPQFLISFYEKMQSDKGSIPDRFSAQQFSDYHSELNMSSLELGDSALYFCASSLNGGSNQPQHFGDGTRLSIL.

V usage is TRBV4-3 and J usage is TRBJ2-3, with 10 bases matching TRBD2. The trim removed 0 bases at V and 2 bases at J, leaving 14 bases unmatched. This CDR3 contains 20 residues. Germline V gene sequence: CDR1 LGHNA, CDR2 YSLEER. CDR3 in amino acids: CASSQEVGLGLAGDTDTQYF. As DNA, the CDR3 is TGCGCCAGCAGCCAAGAGGTGGGTTTGGGGCTAGCGGGGGACACAGATACGCAGTATTTT.

The V call is TRBV10-3, the J call TRBJ2-3, with 7 bases fitting TRBD2. The V segment lost 0 bases and the J segment 3 bases; nucleotides outside the gene matches: 9. Germline V gene sequence: CDR1 ENHRY, CDR2 SYGVKD. This CDR3 is 17 amino acids long. CDR3 bases: TGTGCCATCAGTGAGTCCAGAGGGAGGGGACGGACAGATACGCAGTATTTT. This gives the protein CAISESRGRGRTDTQYF.

This chain joins TRBV29-1 and TRBJ2-1; D gene unclear. Germline V CDR1 and CDR2: SQVTM, ANQGSEA. V was shortened by 6 bases and J by 4 bases, with 10 bases between the two germline ends. The length of the CDR3 is 12 residues. The CDR3 DNA follows: TGCAGCGTCGGTACGAAGTACAATGAGCAGTTCTTC. It encodes CSVGTKYNEQFF.

The chain couples TRBV18 to TRBJ1-5; D is perhaps TRBD1 (6 bases). V lost 2 bases to trimming and J lost 5 bases, with 10 bases between them. The CDR3 is made up of 14 amino acids. Germline V CDR1 and CDR2: KGHSH, LQKENI. CDR3 in amino acids: CASSPWGQDQPQHF. The CDR3 nucleotides read TGTGCCAGCTCACCATGGGGGCAGGATCAGCCCCAGCATTTT.

The gene calls are TRBV6-2 or TRBV6-3 and TRBJ1-4, with 9 bases identical to TRBD1. The CDR3 is 15 residues long. The germline V gene has CDR1 MNHEY and CDR2 SVGEGT. V shed 0 bases and J 6 bases; nucleotides not matched to a gene: 2. The CDR3 here is CASSYSWTGDEKLFF. The CDR3 DNA sequence: TGTGCCAGCAGTTACTCTTGGACAGGGGATGAAAAACTGTTTTTT.

The rearrangement links TRBV19 to TRBJ1-4; D may be TRBD1 (5 bases). The germline gives CDR1 LNHDA, CDR2 SQIVND (reference sequence). Trimming took off 3 bases at V and 8 bases at J, with 25 bases between the two ends. The CDR3 is made up of 18 amino acids. In nucleotides, the CDR3 is TGTGCCAGTAGTATGACCCGGGCCGGCGGGGACCAGAACGAAAAACTGTTTTTT. Encoded protein: CASSMTRAGGDQNEKLFF.

The table lists this clone with a count of one. The rearrangement joins TRBV27 to TRBJ1-3; D uncertain. Germline V lookup: CDR1 MNHEY, CDR2 SMNVEV (reference sequence). Trimming cost V 3 bases and J 4 bases, with 10 bases left between them. This CDR3 is built from 14 residues. CDR3 sequence reads: CASSFLGPGNTIYF. DNA for the CDR3: TGTGCCAGCAGTTTCCTGGGCCCCGGAAACACCATATATTTT.

The V gene is TRBV28, the J gene TRBJ1-5, with D possibly TRBD1 on 5 matching bases. This CDR3 spans 13 amino acids. Trimming cost V 8 bases and J 4 bases, with 12 bases left between them. Germline values: CDR1 MDHEN, CDR2 SYDVKM. CDR3 sequence (DNA): TGTGCCAGCGCCCGCGGGGCGAATCAGCCCCAGCATTTT. Amino acid sequence: CASARGANQPQHF.

The rearrangement joins TRBV27 to TRBJ2-4; 7 bases line up with TRBD1. CDR3 size: 18 residues. The V segment lost 5 bases and the J segment 7 bases; nucleotides outside the gene matches: 20. From germline, CDR1 is MNHEY and CDR2 SMNVEV (reference sequence). The CDR3 is CASSDKGTASRKINIQYF. As DNA, the CDR3 is TGTGCCAGCAGTGATAAGGGGACAGCCTCTAGGAAAATTAACATTCAGTACTTC.

This clone showed up just a few times. The V gene is TRBV28, the J gene TRBJ1-2, with D maybe TRBD1 (5 bases). In germline, CDR1 is MDHEN, CDR2 SYDVKM. The CDR3 runs 16 residues. Deletions cut 5 bases from V and 2 bases from J, with 18 bases between. This CDR3 is CASSLPGGQGNYGYTF. In nucleotides, the CDR3 is TGTGCCAGCAGTCTCCCGGGAGGGCAGGGAAACTATGGCTACACCTTC.

The genes are TRBV5-1 and TRBJ1-2, with 8 nucleotides matching TRBD1. The CDR3 consists of 20 residues. J was trimmed by 4 bases and V by 0 bases; bases with no gene match: 20. Germline V lookup: CDR1 SGHRS, CDR2 YFSETQ. The CDR3 sequence: CASSLASRKTGEAATYGYTF. The CDR3 DNA is TGCGCCAGCAGCTTGGCCTCTAGGAAGACAGGGGAGGCGGCTACCTATGGCTACACCTTC.

The V and J genes are TRBV7-2 and TRBJ1-1, with TRBD1 as a possible D gene (6 bases). V lost 1 base and J lost 1, with 10 bases in between. Germline CDR1 reads SGHTA; CDR2 reads FQGNSA. The CDR3 consists of 15 residues. CDR3 protein: CASSLETTGNTEAFF. CDR3 in DNA: TGTGCCAGCAGCTTAGAGACGACAGGGAACACTGAAGCTTTCTTT.

This sequence joins TRBV5-1 and TRBJ2-5; 7 bases fit TRBD1. The CDR3 runs to 15 residues. With V trimmed by 0 bases and J by 5 bases, 7 bases remained unmatched. The germline CDR1 and CDR2 sequences are SGHRS and YFSETQ. The CDR3 sequence is CASSLDPGGDETQYF. In nucleotides, the CDR3 is TGCGCCAGCAGCTTGGATCCAGGGGGAGACGAGACCCAGTACTTC.

The V gene is TRBV11-2, the J gene TRBJ2-1; 10 bases are a match to TRBD2. Germline V gives CDR1 SGHAT, CDR2 FQNNGV. The trim removed 5 bases at V and 5 bases at J, leaving 6 bases unmatched. The CDR3 runs to 15 residues. CDR3 loop: CASSPSGSDHNEQFF. The CDR3 nucleotides are TGTGCCAGCAGCCCTAGCGGGAGTGACCACAATGAGCAGTTCTTC.